The following is a T cell receptor (beta chain) sequence with its context. This sample is part of a study of OX40 agonist ivuxolimab in advanced cancers. Measured with immunoSEQ multiplex PCR; TCRdb has only the in-frame clones, and not every one. This table holds around 76,000 clones, around nine tenths found once. The CDR3 has 11 residues. CDR1 SNHLY and CDR2 FYNNEI come from the germline V gene. V dropped 6 bases and J dropped 8 bases, with 8 bases sitting between them. Here the sequenced sample was CD4+ or CD8+ T cells sorted from blood, taken in a trial of the OX40 agonist ivuxolimab. This TCR was sampled from an adult with an advanced solid tumor such as melanoma, head and neck, liver or kidney cancer. The rearrangement uses TRBV2 and TRBJ2-1; the D is unclear. The DNA of the CDR3 is TGTGCCAGCAGGAACGGCTATGAGCAGTTCTTC. It yields the protein CASRNGYEQFF.